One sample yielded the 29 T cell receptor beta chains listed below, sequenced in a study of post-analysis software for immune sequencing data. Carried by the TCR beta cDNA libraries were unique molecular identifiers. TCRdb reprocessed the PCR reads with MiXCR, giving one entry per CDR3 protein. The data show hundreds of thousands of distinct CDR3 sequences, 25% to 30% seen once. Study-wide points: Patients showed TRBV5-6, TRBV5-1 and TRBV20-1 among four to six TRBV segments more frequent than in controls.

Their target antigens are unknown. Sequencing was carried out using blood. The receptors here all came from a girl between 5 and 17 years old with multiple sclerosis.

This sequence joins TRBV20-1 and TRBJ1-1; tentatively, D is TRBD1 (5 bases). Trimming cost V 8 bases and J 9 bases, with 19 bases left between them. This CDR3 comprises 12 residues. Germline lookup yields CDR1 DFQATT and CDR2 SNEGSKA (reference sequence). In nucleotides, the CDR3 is TGCAGTCGACAATGGGGAGACAGCAAAGCTTTCTTT. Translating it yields CSRQWGDSKAFF.

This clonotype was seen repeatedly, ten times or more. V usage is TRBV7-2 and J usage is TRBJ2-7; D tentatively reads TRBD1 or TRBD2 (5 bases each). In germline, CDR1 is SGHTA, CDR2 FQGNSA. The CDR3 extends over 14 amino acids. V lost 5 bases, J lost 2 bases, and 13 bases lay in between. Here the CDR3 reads CASSPGTAAYEQYF. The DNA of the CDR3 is TGTGCCAGCAGCCCCGGGACGGCCGCCTACGAGCAGTACTTC.

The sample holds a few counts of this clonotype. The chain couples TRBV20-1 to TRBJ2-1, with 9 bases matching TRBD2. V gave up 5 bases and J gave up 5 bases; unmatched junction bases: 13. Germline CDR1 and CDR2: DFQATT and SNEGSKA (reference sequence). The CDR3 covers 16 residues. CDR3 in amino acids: CSAFLAGQDHDNEQFF. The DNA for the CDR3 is TGCAGTGCTTTCCTAGCGGGACAAGACCACGACAATGAGCAGTTCTTC.

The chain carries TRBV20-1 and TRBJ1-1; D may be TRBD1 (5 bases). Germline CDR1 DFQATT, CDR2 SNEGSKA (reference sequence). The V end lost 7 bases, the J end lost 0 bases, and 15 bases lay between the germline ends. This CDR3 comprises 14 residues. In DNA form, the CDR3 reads TGCAGTGTCGCGGGACCTAAAATGAACACTGAAGCTTTCTTT. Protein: CSVAGPKMNTEAFF.

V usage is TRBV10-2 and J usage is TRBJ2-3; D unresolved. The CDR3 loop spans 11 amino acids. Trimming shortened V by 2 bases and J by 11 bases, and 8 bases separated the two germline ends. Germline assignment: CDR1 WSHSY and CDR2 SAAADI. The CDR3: CASSEPLKQYF. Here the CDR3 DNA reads TGCGCCAGCAGTGAGCCGCTTAAGCAGTATTTT.

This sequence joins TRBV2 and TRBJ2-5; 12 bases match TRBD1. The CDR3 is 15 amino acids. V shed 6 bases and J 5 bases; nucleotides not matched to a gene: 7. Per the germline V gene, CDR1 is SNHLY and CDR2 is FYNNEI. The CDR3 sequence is CASSPGTGGYETQYF. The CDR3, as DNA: TGTGCCAGCAGCCCCGGGACAGGGGGCTATGAGACCCAGTACTTC.

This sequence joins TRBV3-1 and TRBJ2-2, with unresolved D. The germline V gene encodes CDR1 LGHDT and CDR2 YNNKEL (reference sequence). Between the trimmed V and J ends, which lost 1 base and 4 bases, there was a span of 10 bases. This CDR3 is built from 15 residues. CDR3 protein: CASSQGNYLTGELFF. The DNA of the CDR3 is TGTGCCAGCAGCCAAGGGAACTACCTCACCGGGGAGCTGTTTTTT. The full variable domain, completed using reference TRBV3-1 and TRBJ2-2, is DTAVSQTPKYLVTQMGNDKSIKCEQNLGHDTMYWYKQDSKKFLKIMFSYNNKELIINETVPNRFSPKSPDKAHLNLHINSLELGDSAVYFCASSQGNYLTGELFFGEGSRLTVL.

The CDR3 here is CASSVADRGGNEQFF. In nucleotides, the CDR3 is TGTGCCAGCAGCGTAGCGGACAGGGGGGGCAATGAGCAGTTCTTC. The V gene is TRBV9, the J gene TRBJ2-1; 10 nucleotides agree with TRBD1. The CDR3 is made up of 15 amino acids. The V and J ends lost 0 bases and 6 bases, in that order; junction bases with no gene match: 3. Germline lookup yields CDR1 SGDLS and CDR2 YYNGEE.

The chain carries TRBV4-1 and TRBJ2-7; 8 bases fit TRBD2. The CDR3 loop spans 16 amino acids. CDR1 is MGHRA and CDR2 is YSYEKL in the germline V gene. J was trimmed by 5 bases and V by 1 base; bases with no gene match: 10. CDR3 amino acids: CASSQVLSGGVHEQYF. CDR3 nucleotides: TGCGCCAGCAGCCAAGTACTTTCGGGAGGGGTCCACGAGCAGTACTTC.

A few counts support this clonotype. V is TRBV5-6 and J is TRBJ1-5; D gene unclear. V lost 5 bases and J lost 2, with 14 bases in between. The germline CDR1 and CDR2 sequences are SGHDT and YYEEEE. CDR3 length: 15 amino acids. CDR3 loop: CASSQPITGNQPQHF. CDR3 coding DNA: TGTGCCAGCAGTCAGCCAATTACAGGCAATCAGCCCCAGCATTTT.

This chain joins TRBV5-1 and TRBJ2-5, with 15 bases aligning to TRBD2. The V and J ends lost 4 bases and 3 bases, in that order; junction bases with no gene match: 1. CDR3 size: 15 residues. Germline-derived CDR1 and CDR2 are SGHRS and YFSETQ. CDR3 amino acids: CASSRTSGREETQYF. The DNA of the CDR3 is TGCGCCAGCAGCCGGACTAGCGGGAGGGAAGAGACCCAGTACTTC.

The CDR3 DNA reads TGTGCCACCAGTGAGTCAGGACTAGCGGGGTTACGAGAAGGGGCAGATACGCAGTATTTT. Encoded protein: CATSESGLAGLREGADTQYF. The rearrangement joins TRBV24-1 to TRBJ2-3, with 12 nucleotides matching TRBD2. The ends lost 4 bases at V and 4 bases at J; junction bases unmatched: 17. CDR3 length: 20 amino acids. Germline CDR1 and CDR2: KGHDR and SFDVKD.

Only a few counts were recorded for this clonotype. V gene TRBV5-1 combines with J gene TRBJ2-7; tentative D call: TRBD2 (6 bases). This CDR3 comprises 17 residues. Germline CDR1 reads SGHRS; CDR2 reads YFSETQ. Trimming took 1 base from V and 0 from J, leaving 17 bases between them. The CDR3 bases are TGCGCCAGCAGCTTGACCTTATCGGGGAGGAACTCCTACGAGCAGTACTTC. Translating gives CASSLTLSGRNSYEQYF.

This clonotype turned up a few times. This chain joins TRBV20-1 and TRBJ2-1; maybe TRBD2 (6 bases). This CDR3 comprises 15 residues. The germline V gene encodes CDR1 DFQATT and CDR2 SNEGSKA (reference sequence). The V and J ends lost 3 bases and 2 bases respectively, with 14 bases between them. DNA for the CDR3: TGCAGTGCTAGGCCCTCGGGACTCGCCTACAATGAGCAGTTCTTC. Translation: CSARPSGLAYNEQFF.

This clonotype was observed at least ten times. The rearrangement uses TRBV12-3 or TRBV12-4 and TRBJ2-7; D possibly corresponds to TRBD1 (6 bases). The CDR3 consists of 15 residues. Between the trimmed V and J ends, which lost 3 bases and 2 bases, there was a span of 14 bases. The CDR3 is CASSLLGTQAYEQYF. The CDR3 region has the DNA TGTGCCAGCAGTTTGCTCGGGACACAAGCCTACGAGCAGTACTTC.

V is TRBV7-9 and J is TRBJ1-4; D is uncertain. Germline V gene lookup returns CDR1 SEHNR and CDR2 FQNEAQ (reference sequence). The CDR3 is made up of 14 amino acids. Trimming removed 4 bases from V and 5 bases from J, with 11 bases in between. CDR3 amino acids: CASSWARGNEKLFF. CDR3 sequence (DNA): TGTGCCAGCAGCTGGGCGAGAGGAAATGAAAAACTGTTTTTT. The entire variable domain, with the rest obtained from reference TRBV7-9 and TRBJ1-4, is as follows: DTGVSQNPRHKITKRGQNVTFRCDPISEHNRLYWYRQTLGQGPEFLTYFQNEAQLEKSRLLSDRFSAERPKGSFSTLEIQRTEQGDSAMYLCASSWARGNEKLFFGSGTQLSVL.

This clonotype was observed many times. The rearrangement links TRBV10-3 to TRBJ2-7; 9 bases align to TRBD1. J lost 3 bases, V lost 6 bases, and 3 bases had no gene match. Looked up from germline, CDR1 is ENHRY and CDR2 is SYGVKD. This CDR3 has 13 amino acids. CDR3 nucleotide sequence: TGTGCCATCAGCAGGGACAGGGACTACGAGCAGTACTTC. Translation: CAISRDRDYEQYF.

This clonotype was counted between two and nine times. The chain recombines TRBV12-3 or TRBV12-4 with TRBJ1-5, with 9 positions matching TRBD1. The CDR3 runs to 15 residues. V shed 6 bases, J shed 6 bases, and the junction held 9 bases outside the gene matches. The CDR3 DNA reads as TGTGCCAGCAGGACCGGGACAGGGTCTACTCAGCCCCAGCATTTT. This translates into CASRTGTGSTQPQHF.

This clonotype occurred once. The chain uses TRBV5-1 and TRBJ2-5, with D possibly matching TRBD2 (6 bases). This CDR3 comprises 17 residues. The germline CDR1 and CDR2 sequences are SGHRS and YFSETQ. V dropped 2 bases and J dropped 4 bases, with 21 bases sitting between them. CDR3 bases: TGCGCCAGCAGCTTTGGCGGGGTCGGGACTCGTCGAGAGACCCAGTACTTC. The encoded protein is CASSFGGVGTRRETQYF.

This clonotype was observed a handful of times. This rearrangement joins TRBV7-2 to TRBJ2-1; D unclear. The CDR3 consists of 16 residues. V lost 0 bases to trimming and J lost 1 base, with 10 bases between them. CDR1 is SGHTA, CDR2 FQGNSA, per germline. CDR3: CASSLAFLGSYNEQFF. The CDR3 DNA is TGTGCCAGCAGCTTAGCATTTCTGGGTTCCTACAATGAGCAGTTCTTC.

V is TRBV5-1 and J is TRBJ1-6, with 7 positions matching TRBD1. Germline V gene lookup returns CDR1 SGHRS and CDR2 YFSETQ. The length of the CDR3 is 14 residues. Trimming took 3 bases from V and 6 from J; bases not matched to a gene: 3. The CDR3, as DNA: TGCGCCAGCAGCTGGACAGGCCTTAATTCACCCCTCCACTTT. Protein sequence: CASSWTGLNSPLHF. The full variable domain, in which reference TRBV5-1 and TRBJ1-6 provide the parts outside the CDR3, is KAGVTQTPRYLIKTRGQQVTLSCSPISGHRSVSWYQQTPGQGLQFLFEYFSETQRNKGNFPGRFSGRQFSNSRSEMNVSTLELGDSALYLCASSWTGLNSPLHFGNGTRLTVT.

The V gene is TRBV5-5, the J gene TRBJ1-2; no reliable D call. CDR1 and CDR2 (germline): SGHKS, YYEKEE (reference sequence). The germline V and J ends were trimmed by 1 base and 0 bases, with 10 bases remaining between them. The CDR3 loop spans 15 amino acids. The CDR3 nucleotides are TGTGCCAGCAGCTTGATGGCAGAAGCTAACTATGGCTACACCTTC. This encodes CASSLMAEANYGYTF.

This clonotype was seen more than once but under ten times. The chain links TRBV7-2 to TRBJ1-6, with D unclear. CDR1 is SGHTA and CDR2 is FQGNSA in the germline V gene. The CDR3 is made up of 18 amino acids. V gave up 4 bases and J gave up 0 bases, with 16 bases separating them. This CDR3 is CASSSPAGMSSYNSPLHF. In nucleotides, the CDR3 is TGTGCCAGCAGCTCCCCCGCGGGGATGAGCTCCTATAATTCACCCCTCCACTTT.

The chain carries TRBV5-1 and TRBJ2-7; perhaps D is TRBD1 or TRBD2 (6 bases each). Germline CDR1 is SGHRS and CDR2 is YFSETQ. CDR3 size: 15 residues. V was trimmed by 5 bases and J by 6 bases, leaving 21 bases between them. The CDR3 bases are TGCGCCAGCAGTATCACTGGCGGGACGGGGGCCGAGCAGTACTTC. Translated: CASSITGGTGAEQYF.

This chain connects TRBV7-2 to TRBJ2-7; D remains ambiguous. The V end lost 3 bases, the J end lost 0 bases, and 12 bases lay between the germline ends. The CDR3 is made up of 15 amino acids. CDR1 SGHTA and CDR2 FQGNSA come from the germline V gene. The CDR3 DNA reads TGTGCCAGCAGCTTCGGTCCCTCGGGCTCCTACGAGCAGTACTTC. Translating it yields CASSFGPSGSYEQYF. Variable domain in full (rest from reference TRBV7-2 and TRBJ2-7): GAGVSQSPSNKVTEKGKDVELRCDPISGHTALYWYRQSLGQGLEFLIYFQGNSAPDKSGLPSDRFSAERTGGSVSTLTIQRTQQEDSAVYLCASSFGPSGSYEQYFGPGTRLTVT.

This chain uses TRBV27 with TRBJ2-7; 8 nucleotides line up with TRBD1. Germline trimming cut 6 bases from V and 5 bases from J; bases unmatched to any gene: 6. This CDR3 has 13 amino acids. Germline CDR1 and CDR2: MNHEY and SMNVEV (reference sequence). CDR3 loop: CASRRAGGHEQYF. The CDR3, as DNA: TGTGCCAGCAGGCGGGCAGGGGGCCACGAGCAGTACTTC.

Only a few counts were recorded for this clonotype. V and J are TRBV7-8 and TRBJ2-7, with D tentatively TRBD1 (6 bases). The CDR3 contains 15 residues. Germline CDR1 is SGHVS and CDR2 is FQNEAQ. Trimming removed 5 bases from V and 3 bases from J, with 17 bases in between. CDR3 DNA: TGTGCCAGCAGCCCGACGGCCAGGGGTCTCTACGAGCAGTACTTC. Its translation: CASSPTARGLYEQYF.

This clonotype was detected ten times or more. The CDR3 nucleotides are TGTGCCAGCAGTTTTCCTGGGGGGGAGACCCAGTACTTC. It encodes CASSFPGGETQYF. This chain joins TRBV28 and TRBJ2-5, with D possibly TRBD2 on 6 matching bases. Germline assignment: CDR1 MDHEN and CDR2 SYDVKM. Trimming shortened V by 3 bases and J by 5 bases, and 10 bases separated the two germline ends. The CDR3 totals 13 residues.

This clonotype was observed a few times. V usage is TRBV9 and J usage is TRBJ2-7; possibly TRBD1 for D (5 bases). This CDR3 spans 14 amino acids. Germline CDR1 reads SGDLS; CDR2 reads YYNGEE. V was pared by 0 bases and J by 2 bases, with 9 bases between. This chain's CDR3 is CASSVVPDTYEQYF. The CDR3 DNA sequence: TGTGCCAGCAGCGTAGTACCGGACACCTACGAGCAGTACTTC.